The clone carrying this TCR beta chain was detected only a few times. The source of the sample is a study of blood T cell repertoires in COVID-19. Profiled with immunoSEQ multiplex PCR; TCRdb holds only in-frame clones, not every one. The sample gives hundreds of thousands of clones, 75% to 90% of which show up once; about 1.9% is in the top ten. After removal of 5 bases from V and 3 bases from J, the junction contained 4 bases not matched to a gene. This CDR3 has 13 residues. Germline V CDR1 and CDR2: GTSNPN, SVGIG (reference sequence). This TCR was sampled from a woman in her twenties or thirties who had recovered from COVID-19. V is TRBV30 and J is TRBJ2-3, with 8 bases fitting TRBD2. The sequenced sample consisted of peripheral blood. The CDR3, as DNA: TGTGCCTGGGGGGCGGGGGGAACAGATACGCAGTATTTT. Its translation is CAWGAGGTDTQYF.